One and the same sample provided the 9 T cell receptor beta chains below, sequenced in a study of T cells in localized non-small cell lung cancer. The repertoire was sequenced with immunoSEQ multiplex PCR; TCRdb's copy has only in-frame clones and lacks some. This sample has about 52,000 clones, with over 70% found just once. The specimen comprised PBMCs, sampled before any cancer treatment. The source is a woman aged 35-70 years with stage II lung adenocarcinoma.

The chain links TRBV4-3 to TRBJ2-7; D not resolved. The germline V gene encodes CDR1 LGHNA and CDR2 YSLEER. V gave up 1 base and J gave up 3 bases, with 10 bases separating them. The CDR3 covers 14 residues. The CDR3 nucleotides read TGCGCCAGCAGCCAAGCGGCCCACGGCTACGAGCAGTACTTC. Its translation is CASSQAAHGYEQYF.

This clone appeared a single time. Written as DNA, the CDR3 is TGTGCCAGTAGTAGGGGACAGGGGGATGTCTATGGCTACACCTTC. This encodes CASSRGQGDVYGYTF. This chain uses TRBV19 with TRBJ1-2, with TRBD1 matching 11 bases. CDR3 length equals 15 residues. V was clipped by 4 bases and J by 4 bases; unmatched bases: 5. In germline, CDR1 is LNHDA, CDR2 SQIVND (reference sequence).

The rearrangement joins TRBV6-5 to TRBJ2-7; D remains unclear. CDR1 and CDR2 from the germline V gene are MNHEY and SVGAGI. Deletions cut 0 bases from V and 2 bases from J, with 11 bases between. The CDR3 consists of 15 residues. DNA of the CDR3: TGTGCCAGCAGTTACTCCCGGACGGATACCTACGAGCAGTACTTC. Amino acid sequence: CASSYSRTDTYEQYF.

V is TRBV6-6 and J is TRBJ2-2; D gene ambiguous. V was trimmed by 2 bases and J by 4 bases, leaving 5 bases between them. Per germline, CDR1 MNHNY and CDR2 SVGAGI (reference sequence). The CDR3 loop spans 13 amino acids. Here the CDR3 DNA reads TGTGCCAGCAGTTACAGGCGCACCGGGGAGCTGTTTTTT. This encodes CASSYRRTGELFF.

The chain carries TRBV28 and TRBJ1-4; D is undetermined. From germline, CDR1 is MDHEN and CDR2 SYDVKM. Trimming pared 4 bases from V and 0 bases from J, leaving 9 bases between. This CDR3 region has 15 residues. This CDR3 reads CASSSGSATNEKLFF. For the CDR3, the DNA is TGTGCCAGCAGTTCTGGGTCCGCAACTAATGAAAAACTGTTTTTT.

The V gene is TRBV27, the J gene TRBJ2-1; 8 nucleotides align to TRBD1. Germline V gene lookup returns CDR1 MNHEY and CDR2 SMNVEV (reference sequence). Trimming removed 2 bases from V and 1 base from J; junction bases left unmatched: 1. The CDR3 loop spans 15 amino acids. In DNA form, the CDR3 reads TGTGCCAGCAGTTTAAGACAGGGGTCCTACAATGAGCAGTTCTTC. It yields the protein CASSLRQGSYNEQFF.

This clone occurred once. The rearrangement joins TRBV5-3 to TRBJ1-4; TRBD1 matches at 7 bases. TRBV5-3 is labeled an ORF, and its function is uncertain. After removal of 2 bases from V and 6 bases from J, the junction contained 13 bases not matched to a gene. The length of the CDR3 is 17 residues. Here the CDR3 reads CARSLTPGGARDEKLFF. For the CDR3, the DNA is TGTGCCAGAAGCTTAACCCCAGGGGGGGCTAGAGATGAAAAACTGTTTTTT.

The chain has TRBV19 and TRBJ2-3, with 9 bases fitting TRBD1. Germline CDR1 LNHDA, CDR2 SQIVND (reference sequence). The CDR3 has 16 amino acids. Trimming removed 5 bases from V and 0 bases from J; junction bases left unmatched: 6. CDR3 bases: TGTGCCAGTAGTCCCGGGACAGGGACTAGCACAGATACGCAGTATTTT. Translated: CASSPGTGTSTDTQYF.

The rearrangement joins TRBV5-8 to TRBJ2-5; D call uncertain. Trimming removed 0 bases at V and 4 bases at J, with 4 bases between. The germline V gene encodes CDR1 SGHTS and CDR2 YDEGEE. There are 12 residues in the CDR3. For the CDR3, the DNA is TGTGCCAGCAGCTTGGACGGAGAGACCCAGTACTTC. Translating gives CASSLDGETQYF.